This T cell receptor beta chain is from a study of cytomegalovirus exposure and HLA in healthy donors (dated by TCRdb to 2015 to 2018). In the study overall: An earlier analysis of some 500 of the donors reported approximately 290 Gb of sequence data and around 110 million unique TCR beta sequences from some 180 million T cells. An early release covering 550 to 650 HLA-typed donors comprised about 300 gigabases of sequencing data and approximately 85 million unique TCR sequences. Of the approximately 400 genotyped donors, approximately 80% were placed in the genetic ancestry cluster associated with self-reported Caucasian donors. The study was designed to test whether signatures of past pathogen exposure could be identified by cataloging public T cell receptors. Using immunosequencing, the study profiled T cell repertoires from roughly 650 subjects and related those repertoires to cytomegalovirus serostatus. In addition to the first cohort of about 650 subjects, a separate validation cohort of 120 different subjects was used. To predict cytomegalovirus infection status, the study combined high-throughput TCR immunosequencing, statistical association of individual TCRs with disease status, and machine learning. In a later analysis, previously published TCR beta repertoires from 666 donors were re-analyzed and high-resolution HLA genotyping was added so that TCR occurrence patterns could be studied. The later analysis used no new phenotypic data to find candidate immune exposures, relying instead on TCR beta sequences and their occurrence across donors. An earlier analysis of nearly 600 of the donors applied high-throughput TCR beta sequencing to assess whether each TCR beta V gene segment acted as functional or pseudogenic. Donor age, sex, ethnicity and CMV serostatus were collected together with the repertoire data. A later genetic analysis used genome-wide SNP genotypes for about 55% of the 666 donors, treating that subset as a discovery cohort. All discovery cohort repertoires had been generated on a single sequencing platform. Both class I and class II loci were covered by HLA typing, at four-digit resolution. Typing coverage differed by locus: A, B, C, DRB1 and DQB1 were typed in roughly 620-630 donors, DQA1 in about 550, DPA1 in 600 to 610, and DPB1 in 400 to 490. Because of strong linkage in the cohort, 4 to 6 DR-DQ haplotypes were treated as single units for association and clustering. Among about 400 genotyped donors of the cohort, an average of about 220,000 unique TCR beta nucleotide sequences was sequenced per donor, of which about 18% were non-productive. Paper-wide results and their limitations: The classifier was reported to diagnose cytomegalovirus status with high specificity and sensitivity in both the original cohort and the validation cohort. The only immune exposure information available for the cohort was CMV serostatus. Because counts were too low, approximately 18 rarely observed V segments, including chromosome 9 orphons, were excluded from the earlier analysis of about 500 of the donors. A later genetic analysis reported fewer N-insertions in productive TCRs among donors in an Asian-associated ancestry cluster than the roughly 720-donor mean. The authors suggested that the approach could potentially be generalized to other disease states and immunological phenotypes. A cluster of highly shared sequence variants was judged likely to be a technical artifact of the sequencing pipeline. An association between a missense DCLRE1C variant and V-gene and J-gene trimming of TCR beta chains was found in a later genetic analysis and replicated in an independent cohort. In an earlier analysis of 587 of the donors, most TCR beta V segments appeared in productive rearrangements about 87% or about 30% of the time, broadly matching IMGT annotations. In a later analysis, TCR association rates were found to vary across HLA loci, with the most associated TCRs seen for DRB1 alleles and the fewest for HLA-C alleles. The study listed 150 to 200 TCR beta chains as associated with cytomegalovirus. Because the 87-base-pair reads could not distinguish some IMGT-functional V segments, including TRBV6-2 and TRBV6-3, those segments were excluded. According to a later analysis, parvovirus B19, influenza, CMV and Epstein-Barr virus appeared linked to several top co-occurrence clusters. Roughly uniform sequencing depth across donors was assumed in presence/absence analyses, although this assumption may not hold. A further reported finding was that TCR beta sequences accurately predicted the HLA-A and HLA-B alleles for most subjects in the first cohort. HLA typing was unavailable for some donors at each locus, so association tests used only the typed subset. Linkage disequilibrium might explain the correlated functional status among segregating V segments, but an unknown experimental factor could not be excluded. Most CMV-associated TCR beta chains appeared to be HLA-restricted in a later analysis, and the HLA associations seemed to be driven largely by CMV exposure. In a later analysis, some 18,000 TCR beta sequences were associated with specific HLA alleles at a false discovery rate of 0.05. Most TCR sequences were seen in very few donors, while some public TCRs were found in many individuals. Three of the identified cytomegalovirus-associated TCR beta chains were confirmed in vitro to be specific for cytomegalovirus antigens. In this cohort, only TCR beta chains were sequenced, and detectable features were limited by the absence of alpha or paired-chain data. Strong co-occurrence of HLA alleles, especially DR and DQ, made assigning TCR associations to individual alleles difficult. A later analysis found that HLA-associated TCR beta chains were more clonally expanded and had lower generation probabilities than equally common non-associated chains.

A note on this clone: The antigen it binds to is not known. No base quality values were provided; no much bigger clone lies one nucleotide off.

The cohort was made up of 500 to 850 healthy bone marrow donors. At the time of sampling, every cohort member was nominally healthy, though immune exposures that went unrecorded were likely present. The donor was CMV seropositive and belonged to the group of 250 to 300 seropositive cohort members. Each donor provided a peripheral blood sample, and peripheral blood mononuclear cells were used for TCR beta sequencing. Genomic DNA extraction from the blood cell samples was performed with the Qiagen DNeasy Blood Extraction Kit. The library was generated by the immunoSEQ multiplex PCR assay. For the multiplex PCR, a mixture combining 60 forward primers for TCR Vbeta segments and 13 reverse primers for TCR Jbeta segments was used. Amplification of the CDR3 region of rearranged TCR beta genes was performed with a multiplex PCR assay on genomic DNA. Amplified TCR beta libraries were sequenced as 87-base-pair reads on the Illumina HiSeq System. Concerning the study's data processing: In a later analysis, around 80 million unique TCR beta chains were counted across the 666 repertoires, and approximately 11 million of these chains were shared by at least two donors. A nearest-neighbor algorithm error-corrected the raw reads and collapsed the reads into unique sequences, merging closely related sequences to remove PCR and sequencing errors. V, D and J gene segments were assigned by aligning CDR3 sequences to IMGT reference sequences. Each retained sequence needed at least a six-nucleotide match to both a V gene segment and a J gene segment. Rearrangements were classified as productive when the CDR3 lacked stop codons and remained in frame with V and J, and all other rearrangements were classified as non-productive. CDR3 was defined by IMGT convention, running from the second conserved V-encoded cysteine to the conserved J-encoded phenylalanine. The earlier analysis of fewer than 750 of the donors excluded sequences that lacked an unambiguous match to a single V gene segment. In an earlier analysis of about 590 of the donors, a V segment was called functional when productive rearrangements were above 56.7%, and segregating when the standard deviation between donors exceeded 5%. A statistical classification framework was built for diagnosing cytomegalovirus status from the catalog of TCR beta chain sequences. In a later analysis, TCR nucleotide sequences were compared against IMGT/GENE-DB human TR gene sequences so that V and J genes could be assigned. Using the TCRdist pipeline, a later analysis assigned CDR3 sequences along with most-parsimonious VDJ recombination scenarios. In a later analysis, each TCR beta chain was defined by its CDR3 amino acid sequence together with its V-gene family, and reads lacking a unique V-gene family were excluded. In a later analysis, fewer than 600 highly shared, low-generation-probability nucleotide sequences were removed to address suspected cross-contamination and a sequencing artifact. In a later analysis, a clonal expansion index was calculated for each public chain from normalized within-repertoire ranks of inferred template counts. A later analysis computed generation probabilities with a VDJ recombination model fitted to out-of-frame rearrangements, and checked the results against IGoR. In a later analysis, hypergeometric tests were used to score TCR-TCR, TCR-HLA and TCR-CMV co-occurrence, with a repertoire-size bias correction applied to TCR pairs. False discovery rates were estimated in a later analysis by permuting HLA or CMV assignments 20 times. A later analysis grouped co-occurring TCRs with DBSCAN, adding TCRdist sequence similarity when clustering within HLA-allele-positive subsets. Co-occurrence clustering excluded repertoires with fewer than 30,000 or more than 120,000 public chains, plus five with anomalous nucleotide sharing. TCRdb limited this immuneACCESS table to in-frame rearrangements with V and J called. A share of clones is missing; checked studies link under half to unresolved V genes, and the rest is unexplained. V and J calls and clone size follow that table, whereas D and trimming were derived from the DNA. Here the sample has 120,000 to 150,000 clones; almost 85% occur a single time. The ten largest account for approximately 5.5% of the sample.

The germline V gene provides CDR1 MGHRA and CDR2 YSYEKL. There are 15 amino acids in the CDR3, from cysteine to phenylalanine inclusive. Only CDR3 DNA remains: 45 bases, in frame from the first base. The germline V and J ends show losses of 4 bases and 4 bases respectively, and no gene match explains 9 bases of the junction. The TCR was taken from a man aged 25-45 years in good health and CMV-seropositive. The chain is made from TRBV4-1 and TRBJ1-1, with 7 bases matching TRBD1. The specimen sequenced was PBMCs. The nucleotide sequence reads TGCGCCAGCAGCCTGGAGACAGGGAGAATCACTGAAGCTTTCTTT. This encodes CASSLETGRITEAFF.